This is a list of T cell receptor beta chains from one sample in a study of cytomegalovirus exposure and HLA in healthy donors. Generated by immunoSEQ multiplex PCR, the TCRdb table keeps only in-frame clones and is missing some. The sample holds 120,000 or so clones, 76% seen once. The sequencing input was PBMCs. Source of these receptors: a man aged 30 to 39 in good health and CMV-seropositive. CDR3s include the opening cysteine and the closing phenylalanine or tryptophan. Each record gives: V gene, D gene, CDR3 protein. A D gene is named only where the DNA matches it firmly.

v_call: TRBV9; d_call: TRBD1; cdr3_aa: CASSGTGSDQPQHF
v_call: TRBV4-3; d_call: .; cdr3_aa: CASSQWRGVGETQYF
v_call: TRBV7-3; d_call: .; cdr3_aa: CASAGAGTGSNLERNTGELFF
v_call: TRBV28; d_call: .; cdr3_aa: CASTFQGQPQHF
v_call: TRBV29-1; d_call: TRBD2; cdr3_aa: CSVNRAGGYTDTQYF
v_call: TRBV28; d_call: .; cdr3_aa: CASSLFRGSGNTIYF
v_call: TRBV19; d_call: TRBD2; cdr3_aa: CASSIQASGVSYEQYF
v_call: TRBV18; d_call: .; cdr3_aa: CASSSTEGAGEQYF
v_call: TRBV19; d_call: TRBD2; cdr3_aa: CASKRGLAGGLRDEQFF
v_call: TRBV4-3; d_call: .; cdr3_aa: CASSQDLVNRVYGYTF
v_call: TRBV7-8; d_call: TRBD1; cdr3_aa: CASSGWDRELHEQYF
v_call: TRBV7-9; d_call: .; cdr3_aa: CASTPRGGGTGELFF
v_call: TRBV7-9; d_call: TRBD1; cdr3_aa: CASSLVQGYQETQYF
v_call: TRBV30; d_call: TRBD1; cdr3_aa: CAWRGVTGSSYNEQFF
v_call: TRBV9; d_call: .; cdr3_aa: CASSVGQPVAGELFF
v_call: TRBV7-2; d_call: TRBD2; cdr3_aa: CASSLTTHPRTGGQYF
v_call: TRBV9; d_call: .; cdr3_aa: CASSVEGGRQPQHF
v_call: TRBV4-1; d_call: .; cdr3_aa: CASSHPAGQPNEKLFF
v_call: TRBV4-3; d_call: .; cdr3_aa: CASSQWRVWSNQPQHF
v_call: TRBV6-5; d_call: .; cdr3_aa: CASRLNPVEKLFF
v_call: TRBV7-2; d_call: TRBD2; cdr3_aa: CASSLGPSGGANEQFF
v_call: TRBV27; d_call: TRBD1; cdr3_aa: CASRPWRQGTYEQYF
v_call: TRBV5-1; d_call: TRBD1; cdr3_aa: CASSSTGAPSYEQYF
v_call: TRBV4-1; d_call: TRBD2; cdr3_aa: CASSQYPGLGQETQYF
v_call: TRBV5-1; d_call: TRBD1; cdr3_aa: CASSSTGGTSYGYTF
v_call: TRBV27; d_call: TRBD1; cdr3_aa: CASTATGGNSPLHF
v_call: TRBV30; d_call: TRBD1; cdr3_aa: CAWLEGGNGYTF
v_call: TRBV6-6; d_call: .; cdr3_aa: CASRAGTPSQETQYF
v_call: TRBV4-3; d_call: TRBD1; cdr3_aa: CASSPGTAAHSGNTIYF
v_call: TRBV30; d_call: TRBD1; cdr3_aa: CAWSRGQGNQPQHF
v_call: TRBV7-3; d_call: TRBD2; cdr3_aa: CASSVGTSGSDEQFF
v_call: TRBV7-9; d_call: .; cdr3_aa: CASSLVGLAPSINEQFF
v_call: TRBV28; d_call: TRBD2; cdr3_aa: CATRPGLGTNEQFF
v_call: TRBV2; d_call: .; cdr3_aa: CASSEADSPNQPQHF
v_call: TRBV6-6; d_call: TRBD2; cdr3_aa: CASSPSLAGGEQYF
v_call: TRBV10-3; d_call: .; cdr3_aa: CAISPGGGTNYGYTF
v_call: TRBV7-9; d_call: .; cdr3_aa: CALLGENNYGYTF
v_call: TRBV5-4; d_call: .; cdr3_aa: CASSDPDRNEQYF
v_call: TRBV19; d_call: TRBD1; cdr3_aa: CASSTTGGAGQPQHF
v_call: TRBV30; d_call: .; cdr3_aa: CAWSVRWERGGYGYTF
v_call: TRBV6-5; d_call: .; cdr3_aa: CASSYRQGGYTF
v_call: TRBV18; d_call: .; cdr3_aa: CASSPPGSGNEQFF
v_call: TRBV4-3; d_call: .; cdr3_aa: CASSFRGTGELFF
v_call: TRBV23-1; d_call: TRBD2; cdr3_aa: CASSPGGAGGNPRDTGELFF
v_call: TRBV7-2; d_call: TRBD2; cdr3_aa: CASSTTLAGAYTDTQYF
v_call: TRBV6-1; d_call: TRBD2; cdr3_aa: CASSGLARGEQYF
v_call: TRBV7-2; d_call: .; cdr3_aa: CASSLVQGGGTDTQYF
v_call: TRBV7-2; d_call: TRBD1; cdr3_aa: CASSQGWTGNEKLFF
v_call: TRBV30; d_call: .; cdr3_aa: CAWSKNRAGTEAFF
v_call: TRBV4-1; d_call: TRBD2; cdr3_aa: CASSPRGGAYEQYF
v_call: TRBV10-3; d_call: TRBD1; cdr3_aa: CAISERAGGSTDTQYF
v_call: TRBV7-9; d_call: .; cdr3_aa: CASSRAQGGNTIYF
v_call: TRBV7-2; d_call: .; cdr3_aa: CASSWEGVRGYTF
v_call: TRBV27; d_call: .; cdr3_aa: CASSFMSNQPQHF